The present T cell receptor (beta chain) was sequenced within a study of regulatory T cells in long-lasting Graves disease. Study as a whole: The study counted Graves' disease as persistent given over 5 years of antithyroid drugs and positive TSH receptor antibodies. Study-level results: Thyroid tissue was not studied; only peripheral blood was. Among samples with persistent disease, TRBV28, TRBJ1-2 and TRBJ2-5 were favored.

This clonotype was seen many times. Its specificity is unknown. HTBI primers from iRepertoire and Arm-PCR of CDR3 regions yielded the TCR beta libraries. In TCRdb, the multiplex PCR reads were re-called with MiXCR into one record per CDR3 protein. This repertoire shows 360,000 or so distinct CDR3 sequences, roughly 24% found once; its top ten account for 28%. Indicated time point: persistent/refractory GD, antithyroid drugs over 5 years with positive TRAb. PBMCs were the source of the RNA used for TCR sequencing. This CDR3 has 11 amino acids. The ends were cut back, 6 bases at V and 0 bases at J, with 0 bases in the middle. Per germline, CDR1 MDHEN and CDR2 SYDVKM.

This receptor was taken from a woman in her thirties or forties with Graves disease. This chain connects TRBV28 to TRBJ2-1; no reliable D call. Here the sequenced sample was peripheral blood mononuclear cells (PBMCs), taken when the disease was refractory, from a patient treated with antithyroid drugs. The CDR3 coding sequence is TGTGCCAGCAGCTCCTACAATGAGCAGTTCTTC. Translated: CASSSYNEQFF.